In this sample, the clone carrying this TCR beta chain turned up once. The data were taken from a study of CD8 T cells in Susac syndrome. Sequencing of TCR beta covered CD8+ and CD4+ T cells obtained from blood. Included as multiple sclerosis controls were treatment-naive patients who had stable or active relapsing-remitting disease. Negative magnetic isolation gave CD8+ and CD4+ cells; FACS enriched CD8+ TEMRA. The RNA, about 0.45 to 1 ug, was put through reverse transcription using random hexamers. Multiplex PCR with immunoSEQ amplified the TCR beta CDR3 across 54 Vbeta and 13 Jbeta. MiXCR, applied by TCRdb to the immunoSEQ multiplex PCR reads, yields one record per CDR3 protein. The sample contains approximately 200,000 distinct CDR3 sequences, around 95% of which appear only once. Germline CDR1 is MNHEY and CDR2 is SVGAGI. The CDR3 loop spans 16 amino acids. The V end lost 6 bases, the J end lost 11 bases, and 23 bases lay between the germline ends.

This clonotype was obtained from a human donor with multiple sclerosis. Sequencing used CD4+ T cells from PBMCs. The V gene is TRBV6-5, the J gene TRBJ1-6, with D perhaps TRBD1 (5 bases). CDR3 protein: CASSYRPVGGFAPLHF. DNA for the CDR3: TGTGCCAGCAGCTACAGGCCGGTTGGAGGGTTTGCACCCCTCCACTTT.